This T cell receptor (beta chain) was identified in a study of T cell changes during pregnancy in multiple sclerosis. Germline V gene sequence: CDR1 GTSNPN, CDR2 SVGIG (reference sequence). Trimming took 5 bases from V and 3 from J, leaving 20 bases between them. The CDR3 runs 15 residues. Sequencing was performed with immunoSEQ multiplex PCR; in TCRdb, only in-frame clones are kept and a portion is missing. The sample carries tens of thousands of clones, almost 95% recorded once. The TCR originated in a female donor with multiple sclerosis, enrolled in a pregnancy study. The chain combines TRBV30 with TRBJ2-7, with D possibly being TRBD1 or TRBD2 (5 bases each). The sample taken for sequencing was peripheral blood. The CDR3 DNA sequence: TGTGCCTGGGGTAGTCGAGAGGGACGGTACTACGAGCAGTACTTC. It is translated as CAWGSREGRYYEQYF.